This paragraph reports one T cell receptor (beta chain). Its antigen target is currently unknown. No base quality information exists; no much larger clone differs at one position. The data were taken from a study of cytomegalovirus exposure and HLA in healthy donors (dated by TCRdb to the late 2010s). Background on the whole study: An earlier analysis of approximately 600 of the donors reported about 250 Gb of sequence data and 100 million to 140 million unique TCR beta sequences from roughly 180 million T cells. An early release that covered about 600 HLA-typed donors contained around 300 gigabases of sequencing data and approximately 85 million unique TCR sequences. The study was designed to test whether signatures of past pathogen exposure could be identified by cataloging public T cell receptors. Among about 390 genotyped donors of the cohort, an average of 235,054 unique TCR beta nucleotide sequences were sequenced per donor, about a sixth of them non-productive. Every discovery cohort repertoire had been produced on one sequencing platform. A later genetic analysis used genome-wide SNP genotypes for about 55% of the 666 donors, treating that subset as a discovery cohort. A later analysis re-examined previously published TCR beta repertoires from more than 650 donors and added high-resolution HLA genotyping to investigate patterns of TCR occurrence. Both class I and class II loci were covered by HLA typing, at four-digit resolution. Roughly 5 DR-DQ haplotypes were handled as single units for association and clustering, since linkage in the cohort was strong. Rather than using new phenotypic data, the later analysis identified candidate immune exposures from TCR beta sequences and from how often those sequences occurred across donors. The number of donors typed differed by locus, with 629-630 for A, B, C, DRB1 and DQB1, roughly 520 for DQA1, nearly 610 for DPA1, and some 470 for DPB1. The T cell repertoires of 666 subjects were profiled by immunosequencing and related to cytomegalovirus serostatus. Besides the first cohort of roughly 700 subjects, a separate validation cohort made up of 120 different subjects was used. An earlier analysis of approximately 500 of the donors applied high-throughput TCR beta sequencing to assess whether each TCR beta V gene segment acted as functional or pseudogenic. Of the 350 to 450 genotyped donors, roughly 76% were placed in the genetic ancestry cluster associated with self-reported Caucasian donors. To predict cytomegalovirus infection status, the study combined high-throughput TCR immunosequencing, statistical association of individual TCRs with disease status, and machine learning. Donor age, sex, ethnicity and CMV serostatus were compiled alongside the repertoire data.

For this chain, trimming is 0 bases at the V end and 8 bases at the J end, and the number of junction bases without a gene match is 10. According to the germline V gene, CDR1 reads SGHRS and CDR2 reads YFSETQ. The CDR3 numbers 16 residues from cysteine through phenylalanine. Just CDR3 DNA is preserved here, 48 bases in frame from base 1. Library generation was performed with the immunoSEQ multiplex PCR assay. A mixture of 60 forward primers for TCR Vbeta segments and 13 reverse primers for TCR Jbeta segments was used in the multiplex PCR. Amplification of the CDR3 region of rearranged TCR beta genes was performed with a multiplex PCR assay on genomic DNA. The Illumina HiSeq System was used to sequence the amplified TCR beta libraries as 87-base-pair reads. Turning to the authors' computational methods: In a later analysis, some 80 million unique TCR beta chains were counted across the 500 to 850 repertoires, and roughly 11 million of these chains were shared by at least two donors. Raw reads were error-corrected and collapsed into unique sequences by a nearest-neighbor algorithm in which closely related sequences were merged to remove PCR and sequencing errors. CDR3 sequences were aligned to IMGT reference sequences to assign V, D and J gene segments. For a sequence to be retained, at least a six-nucleotide match to both a V gene segment and a J gene segment was required. Rearrangements were classified as productive when the CDR3 lacked stop codons and remained in frame with V and J, and all other rearrangements were classified as non-productive. Following IMGT convention, CDR3 was defined as the stretch from the second conserved V-encoded cysteine up to the conserved J-encoded phenylalanine. In an earlier analysis of around 570 of the donors, sequences lacking an unambiguous match to a single V gene segment were excluded. In an earlier analysis of around 590 of the donors, a V segment was called functional when productive rearrangements were above 56.7%, and segregating when the standard deviation between donors exceeded 5%. To diagnose cytomegalovirus status from the catalog of TCR beta chain sequences, a statistical classification framework was built. In a later analysis, TCR nucleotide sequences were compared against IMGT/GENE-DB human TR gene sequences so that V and J genes could be assigned. In a later analysis, CDR3 sequences and most-parsimonious VDJ recombination scenarios were assigned using the TCRdist pipeline. In a later analysis, each TCR beta chain was defined by its CDR3 amino acid sequence together with its V-gene family, and reads lacking a unique V-gene family were excluded. A later analysis removed 550 to 650 highly shared, low-generation-probability nucleotide sequences to deal with suspected cross-contamination and a sequencing artifact. In a later analysis, a clonal expansion index for each public chain was calculated from normalized within-repertoire ranks of inferred template counts. In a later analysis, generation probabilities were computed using a VDJ recombination model fitted to out-of-frame rearrangements, and the results were checked against IGoR. Hypergeometric tests were used in a later analysis to score TCR-TCR, TCR-HLA and TCR-CMV co-occurrence, with a repertoire-size bias correction applied to the TCR pairs. False discovery rates were estimated in a later analysis by permuting HLA or CMV assignments 20 times. In a later analysis, co-occurring TCRs were grouped using DBSCAN, with TCRdist sequence similarity added in when clustering inside HLA-allele-positive subsets. For co-occurrence clustering, repertoires with fewer than 30,000 or more than 120,000 public chains were excluded, along with roughly 5 repertoires with anomalous nucleotide sharing. TCRdb holds this immuneACCESS table with in-frame rearrangements only. Some clones are missing; in checked studies, unresolved V genes explain under half, and the rest has no known cause. The V and J calls and the clone size are those of that table, but D and trimming were determined from the DNA. The sample table lists about 160,000 clones, roughly 77% of them with a count of one. Less than 2.5% of the sample lies in the top ten.

The cohort was made up of under 800 healthy bone marrow donors. Cohort members were all nominally healthy when sampled, although unrecorded immune exposures were likely present. The donor was CMV seropositive and belonged to the group of about 290 seropositive cohort members. A peripheral blood sample was provided by each donor, and peripheral blood mononuclear cells were used for TCR beta sequencing. The Qiagen DNeasy Blood Extraction Kit was used to extract genomic DNA from the blood cell samples. Beyond this particular receptor, the publication reports: Most CMV-associated TCR beta chains appeared to be HLA-restricted in a later analysis, and the HLA associations seemed to be driven largely by CMV exposure. A further reported finding was that TCR beta sequences accurately predicted the HLA-A and HLA-B alleles for most subjects in the first cohort. Because the 87-base-pair reads could not distinguish some IMGT-functional V segments, including TRBV6-2 and TRBV6-3, those segments were excluded. Across donors, most TCR sequences were observed very rarely, whereas some public TCRs were present in many individuals. Fewer than 20 rarely observed V segments, including chromosome 9 orphons, were excluded from the earlier analysis of a few hundred of the donors because counts were too low. HLA typing was unavailable for some donors at each locus, so association tests used only the typed subset. A later analysis associated 17,000 or so TCR beta sequences with specific HLA alleles at a false discovery rate of 0.05. A later genetic analysis associated a missense DCLRE1C variant with V-gene and J-gene trimming of TCR beta chains, and an independent cohort replicated the association. The study gave a list of about 160 TCR beta chains associated with cytomegalovirus. According to a later analysis, parvovirus B19, influenza, CMV and Epstein-Barr virus appeared linked to several top co-occurrence clusters. A cluster of highly shared sequence variants was judged likely to represent a technical artifact of the sequencing pipeline. Correlated functional status among segregating V segments might be attributable to linkage disequilibrium, but an unknown experimental factor could not be ruled out. This cohort had only TCR beta chains sequenced, and the lack of alpha or paired-chain data limited which features could be detected. According to a later analysis, TCR association rates differed among HLA loci, with DRB1 alleles showing the most associated TCRs and HLA-C alleles showing the fewest. Broadly in line with IMGT annotations, most TCR beta V segments showed up in productive rearrangements about 87% or about 30% of the time in an earlier analysis of roughly 590 of the donors. According to the authors, the approach could potentially be generalized to other disease states and immunological phenotypes. In a later analysis, HLA-associated TCR beta chains were found to be more clonally expanded and to have lower generation probabilities than equally common non-associated chains. When HLA alleles, especially DR and DQ, strongly co-occurred, attributing TCR associations to individual alleles was difficult. In vitro tests confirmed that a few of the cytomegalovirus-associated TCR beta chains recognize cytomegalovirus antigens. A later genetic analysis reported fewer N-insertions in productive TCRs among donors in an Asian-associated ancestry cluster than the roughly 650-donor mean. CMV serostatus was the only immune exposure information available for the cohort. Roughly uniform sequencing depth across donors was assumed in presence/absence analyses, although this assumption may not hold. Cytomegalovirus status was reported to be diagnosed by the classifier with high specificity and sensitivity in both the original and validation cohorts.

In this chain, TRBV5-1 is recombined with TRBJ2-1; the junction holds 8 bases that match TRBD1. Sequencing was done on a sample of PBMCs. This TCR came from a man aged 50-59 years in good health and CMV-seropositive. CDR3 loop: CASSLARSGGHDEQFF. The DNA reads TGCGCCAGCAGCTTGGCCCGGTCAGGGGGCCACGATGAGCAGTTCTTC.